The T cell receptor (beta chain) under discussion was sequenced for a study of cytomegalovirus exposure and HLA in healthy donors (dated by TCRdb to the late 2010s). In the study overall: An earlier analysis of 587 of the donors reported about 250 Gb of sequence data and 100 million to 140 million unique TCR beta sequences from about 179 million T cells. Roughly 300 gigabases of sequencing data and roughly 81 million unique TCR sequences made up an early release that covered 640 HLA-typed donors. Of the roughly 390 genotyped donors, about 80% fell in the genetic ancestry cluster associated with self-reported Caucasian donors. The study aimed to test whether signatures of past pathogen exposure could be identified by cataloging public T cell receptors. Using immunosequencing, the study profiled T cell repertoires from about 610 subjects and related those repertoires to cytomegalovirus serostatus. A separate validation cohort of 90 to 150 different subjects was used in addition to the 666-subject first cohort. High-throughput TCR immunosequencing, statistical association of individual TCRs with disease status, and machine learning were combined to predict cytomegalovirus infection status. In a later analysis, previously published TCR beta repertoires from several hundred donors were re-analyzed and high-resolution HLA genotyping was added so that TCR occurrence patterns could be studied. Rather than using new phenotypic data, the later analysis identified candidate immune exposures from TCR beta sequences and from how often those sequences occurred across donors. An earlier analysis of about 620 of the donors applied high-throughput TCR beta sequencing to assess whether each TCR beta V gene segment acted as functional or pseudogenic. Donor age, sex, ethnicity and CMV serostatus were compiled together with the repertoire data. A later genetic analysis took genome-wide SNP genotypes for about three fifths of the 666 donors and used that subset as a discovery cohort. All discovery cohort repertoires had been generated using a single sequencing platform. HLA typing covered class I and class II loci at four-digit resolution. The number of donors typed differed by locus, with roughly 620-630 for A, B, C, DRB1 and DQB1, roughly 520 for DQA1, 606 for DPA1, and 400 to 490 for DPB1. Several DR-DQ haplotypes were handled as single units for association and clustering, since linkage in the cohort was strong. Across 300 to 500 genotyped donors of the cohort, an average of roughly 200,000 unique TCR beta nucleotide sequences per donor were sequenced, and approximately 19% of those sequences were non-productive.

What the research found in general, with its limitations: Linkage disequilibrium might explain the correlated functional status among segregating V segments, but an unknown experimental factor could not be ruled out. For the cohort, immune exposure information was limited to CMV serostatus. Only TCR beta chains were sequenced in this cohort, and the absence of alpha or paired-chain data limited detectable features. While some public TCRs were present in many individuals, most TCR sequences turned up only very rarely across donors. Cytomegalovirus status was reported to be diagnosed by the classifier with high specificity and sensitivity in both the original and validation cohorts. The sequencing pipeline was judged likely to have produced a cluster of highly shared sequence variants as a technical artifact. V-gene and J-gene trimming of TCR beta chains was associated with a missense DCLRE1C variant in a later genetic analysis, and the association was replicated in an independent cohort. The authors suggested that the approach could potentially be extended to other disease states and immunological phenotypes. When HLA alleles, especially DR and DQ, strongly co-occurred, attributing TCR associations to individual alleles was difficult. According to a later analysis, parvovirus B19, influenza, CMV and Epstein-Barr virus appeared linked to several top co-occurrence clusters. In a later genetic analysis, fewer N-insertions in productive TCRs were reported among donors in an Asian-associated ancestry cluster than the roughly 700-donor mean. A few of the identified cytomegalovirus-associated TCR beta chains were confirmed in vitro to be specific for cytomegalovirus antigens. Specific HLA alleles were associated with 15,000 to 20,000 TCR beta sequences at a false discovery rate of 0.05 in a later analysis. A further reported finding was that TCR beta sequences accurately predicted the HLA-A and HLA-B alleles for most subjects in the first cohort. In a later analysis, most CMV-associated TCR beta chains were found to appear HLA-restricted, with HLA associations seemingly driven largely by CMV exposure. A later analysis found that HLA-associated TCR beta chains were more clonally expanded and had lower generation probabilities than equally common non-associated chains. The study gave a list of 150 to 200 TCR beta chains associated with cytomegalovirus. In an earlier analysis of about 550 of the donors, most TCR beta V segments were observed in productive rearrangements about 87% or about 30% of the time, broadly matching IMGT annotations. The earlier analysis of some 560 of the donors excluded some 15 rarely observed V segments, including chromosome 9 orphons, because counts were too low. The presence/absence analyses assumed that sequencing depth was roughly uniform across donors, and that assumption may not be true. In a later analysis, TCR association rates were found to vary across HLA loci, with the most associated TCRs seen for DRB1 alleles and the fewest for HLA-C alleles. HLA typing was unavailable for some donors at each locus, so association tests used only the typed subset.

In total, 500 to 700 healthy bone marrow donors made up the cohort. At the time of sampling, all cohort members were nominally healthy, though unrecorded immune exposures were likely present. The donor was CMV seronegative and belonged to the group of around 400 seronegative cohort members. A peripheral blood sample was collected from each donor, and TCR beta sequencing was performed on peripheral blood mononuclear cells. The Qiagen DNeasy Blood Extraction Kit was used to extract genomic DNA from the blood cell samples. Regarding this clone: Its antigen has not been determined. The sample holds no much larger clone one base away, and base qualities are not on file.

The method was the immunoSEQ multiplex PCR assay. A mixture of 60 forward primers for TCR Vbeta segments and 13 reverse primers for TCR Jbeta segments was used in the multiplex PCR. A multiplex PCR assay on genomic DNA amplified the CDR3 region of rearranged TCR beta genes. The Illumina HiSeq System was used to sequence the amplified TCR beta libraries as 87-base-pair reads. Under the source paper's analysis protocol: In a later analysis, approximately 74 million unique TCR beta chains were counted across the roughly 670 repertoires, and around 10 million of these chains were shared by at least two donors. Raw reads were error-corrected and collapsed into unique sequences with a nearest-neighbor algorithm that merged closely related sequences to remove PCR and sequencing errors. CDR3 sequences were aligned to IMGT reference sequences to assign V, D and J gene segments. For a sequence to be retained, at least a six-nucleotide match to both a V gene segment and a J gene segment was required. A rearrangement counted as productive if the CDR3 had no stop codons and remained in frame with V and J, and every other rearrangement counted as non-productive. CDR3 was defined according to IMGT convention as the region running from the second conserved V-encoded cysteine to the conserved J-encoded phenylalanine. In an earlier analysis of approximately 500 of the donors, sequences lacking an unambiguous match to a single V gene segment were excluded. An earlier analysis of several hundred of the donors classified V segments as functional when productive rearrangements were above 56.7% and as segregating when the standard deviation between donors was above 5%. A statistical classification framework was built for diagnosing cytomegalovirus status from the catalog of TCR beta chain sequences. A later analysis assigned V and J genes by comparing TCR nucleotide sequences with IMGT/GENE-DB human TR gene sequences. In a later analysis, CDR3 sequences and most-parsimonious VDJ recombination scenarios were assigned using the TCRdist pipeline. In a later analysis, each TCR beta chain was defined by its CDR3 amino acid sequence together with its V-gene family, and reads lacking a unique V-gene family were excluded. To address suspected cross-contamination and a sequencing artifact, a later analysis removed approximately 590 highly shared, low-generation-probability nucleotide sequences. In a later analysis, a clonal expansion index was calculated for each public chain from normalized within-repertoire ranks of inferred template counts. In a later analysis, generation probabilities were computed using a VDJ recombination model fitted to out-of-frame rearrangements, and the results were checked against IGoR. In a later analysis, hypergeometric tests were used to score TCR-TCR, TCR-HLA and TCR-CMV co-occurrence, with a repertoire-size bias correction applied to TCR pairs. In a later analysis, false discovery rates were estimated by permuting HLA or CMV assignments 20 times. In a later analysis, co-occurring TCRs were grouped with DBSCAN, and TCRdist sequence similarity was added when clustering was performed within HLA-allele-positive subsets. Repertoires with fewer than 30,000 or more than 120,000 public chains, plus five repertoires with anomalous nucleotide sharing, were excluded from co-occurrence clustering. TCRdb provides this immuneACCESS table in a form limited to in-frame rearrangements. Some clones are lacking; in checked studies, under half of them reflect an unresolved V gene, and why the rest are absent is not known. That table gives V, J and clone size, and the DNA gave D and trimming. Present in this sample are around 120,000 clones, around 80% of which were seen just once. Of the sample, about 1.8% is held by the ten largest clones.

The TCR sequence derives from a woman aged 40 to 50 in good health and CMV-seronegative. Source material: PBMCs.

The DNA is as follows: TGCGCCAGCAGCTCCGGACTGGGTGAGACCCAGTACTTC. Translated, it gives CASSSGLGETQYF. The V gene is TRBV5-1 and the J gene is TRBJ2-5; a weak D assignment points to TRBD2 (5 bases agree). The V end loses 3 bases and the J end loses 5 bases, and a stretch of 11 bases separates them. Sequences SGHRS (CDR1) and YFSETQ (CDR2) are obtained from the germline V gene. The CDR3 covers 13 residues, taking in both the cysteine and the phenylalanine. The read is trimmed to its CDR3 DNA, 39 bases read in frame from base 1.